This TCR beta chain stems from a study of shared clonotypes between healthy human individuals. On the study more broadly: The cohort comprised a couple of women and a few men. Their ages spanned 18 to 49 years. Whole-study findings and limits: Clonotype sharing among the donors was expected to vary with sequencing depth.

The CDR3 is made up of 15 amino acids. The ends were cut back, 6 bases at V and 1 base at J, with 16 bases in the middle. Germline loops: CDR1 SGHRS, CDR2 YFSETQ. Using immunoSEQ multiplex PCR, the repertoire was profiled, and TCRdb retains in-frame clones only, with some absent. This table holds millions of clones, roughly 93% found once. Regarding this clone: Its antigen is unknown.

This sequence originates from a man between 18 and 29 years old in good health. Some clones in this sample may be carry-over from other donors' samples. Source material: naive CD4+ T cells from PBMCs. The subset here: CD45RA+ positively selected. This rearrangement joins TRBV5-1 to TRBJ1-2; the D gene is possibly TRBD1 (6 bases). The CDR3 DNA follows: TGCGCCAGCACCGGAGGGCCACAGGGTAACTATGGCTACACCTTC. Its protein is CASTGGPQGNYGYTF.